The clone carrying this T cell receptor beta chain was counted between two and nine times. These data belong to a study of response to subunit inactivated influenza vaccine. The germline V and J ends were trimmed by 3 bases and 3 bases, with 11 bases remaining between them. The germline CDR1 and CDR2 sequences are SQVTM and ANQGSEA. The CDR3 has 13 amino acids. MiXCR was run by TCRdb on the RT-PCR reads, yielding one entry per CDR3 protein. The sample lists about 570,000 distinct CDR3 sequences, over 9% seen once, with 8% to 13% in the top ten. In addition, the sample was reused for a study of T cells expressing NK-cell markers. That work adds: As the method of synthesis, 5'RACE template switching with UMIs yielded TCR beta cDNA.

The TCR sequence derives from a man aged 45-65 years who received an inactivated influenza vaccine. The material was PBMCs from blood, obtained on the day of vaccination. This rearrangement joins TRBV29-1 to TRBJ2-5, with unresolved D. CDR3 sequence (DNA): TGCAGCGTTGAGGGCTGGGCTAAAGAGACCCAGTACTTC. Protein product: CSVEGWAKETQYF.